The T cell receptor beta chain under discussion was sequenced for a study of T cells after yellow fever vaccination. This clonotype was seen at least ten times. Its antigen is as yet unknown. General study findings and limits: The booster response re-showed most primary clones: around 97% CD4, around 90% CD8.

Per germline, CDR1 MGHDK and CDR2 SYGVNS. The CDR3 has 16 residues. The V gene end was trimmed by 2 bases and the J gene end by 4 bases; junction bases not matched to a gene: 5. MiXCR, run by TCRdb on the 5' RACE reads, gives a single entry per CDR3 protein. The sample lists 110,000 to 150,000 distinct CDR3 sequences, more than 6.5% occurring once. Sequencing used CD4+ T cells sorted from PBMCs, obtained 10 days after the yellow fever booster vaccination. The chain recombines TRBV25-1 with TRBJ2-5, with 12 bases that match TRBD2. The source of this sequence is a man aged 25 to 40 who received the YFV17D yellow fever vaccine. This CDR3 reads CASSEEGLAGRETQYF. CDR3 bases: TGTGCCAGCAGTGAAGAAGGACTAGCGGGAAGAGAGACCCAGTACTTC.